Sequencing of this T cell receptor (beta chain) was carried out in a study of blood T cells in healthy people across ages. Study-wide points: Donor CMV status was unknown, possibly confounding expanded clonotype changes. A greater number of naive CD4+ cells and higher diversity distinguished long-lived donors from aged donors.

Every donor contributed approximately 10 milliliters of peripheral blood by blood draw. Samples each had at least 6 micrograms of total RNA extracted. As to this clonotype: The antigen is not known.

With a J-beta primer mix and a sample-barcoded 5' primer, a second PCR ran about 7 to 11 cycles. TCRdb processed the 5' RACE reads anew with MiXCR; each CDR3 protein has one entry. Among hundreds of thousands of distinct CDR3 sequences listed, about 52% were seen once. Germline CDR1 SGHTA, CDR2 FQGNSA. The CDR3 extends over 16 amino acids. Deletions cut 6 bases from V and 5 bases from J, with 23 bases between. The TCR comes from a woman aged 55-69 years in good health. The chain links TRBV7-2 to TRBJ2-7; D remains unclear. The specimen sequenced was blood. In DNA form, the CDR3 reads TGTGCCAGCAGTATAGGCAGAGGAGCCATATTCCACGAGCAGTACTTC. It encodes CASSIGRGAIFHEQYF.